This TCR beta chain was recovered during a study of blood T cell repertoires in COVID-19. The wider study: Researchers got acute and convalescent COVID-19 samples from the United States, Italy and Spain. T cells, B-cell-depleted T cells, or PBMCs provided the cDNA or gDNA that served as material.

Under the authors' procedure: Amplification with reference gene primers provided the estimates of nucleated cell counts. Profiled with immunoSEQ multiplex PCR; TCRdb holds only in-frame clones, not every one. That table supplies the V and J calls and clone size; D and trimming were determined from the DNA. This sample has about 260,000 clones, with roughly 84% found just once. There are 15 residues in the CDR3. V lost 5 bases to trimming and J lost 5 bases, with 18 bases between them. Looked up from germline, CDR1 is MNHEY and CDR2 is SMNVEV (reference sequence). The sequenced sample was peripheral blood. The J gene is TRBJ1-1, the V gene TRBV27; possible D gene TRBD1, 6 bases. The TCR comes from a woman in her thirties or forties who had recovered from COVID-19. The CDR3: CASSPTSGARTEAFF. The CDR3 nucleotides are TGTGCCAGCAGTCCGACTTCAGGGGCGCGTACTGAAGCTTTCTTT.